A single sample is the source of the 10 T cell receptor beta chains below, sequenced in a study of blood T cell repertoires in COVID-19. Generated by immunoSEQ multiplex PCR, the TCRdb table keeps only in-frame clones and is missing some. Altogether fewer than 200,000 clones are present, over 60% being singletons, with the ten largest covering around 24%. The sequenced material came from peripheral blood. The source is a woman aged 65 to 85 with acute or convalescent COVID-19.

This clone was recorded a few times. This CDR3 is CASSPSSIDSYNEQFF. CDR3 DNA: TGTGCCAGCTCACCCTCTAGCATAGACTCCTACAATGAGCAGTTCTTC. This rearrangement joins TRBV18 to TRBJ2-1; weak D call: TRBD2 (5 bases). Germline values: CDR1 KGHSH, CDR2 LQKENI. The CDR3 sequence is 16 residues long. Trimming took off 3 bases at V and 0 bases at J, with 12 bases between the two ends.

V gene TRBV19 combines with J gene TRBJ1-2; TRBD1 matches 7 bases. CDR1 and CDR2 from the germline V gene are LNHDA and SQIVND (reference sequence). The CDR3 runs to 16 residues. V shed 0 bases and J 1 base; nucleotides not matched to a gene: 5. The CDR3 protein is CASSIETGRLNYGYTF. The CDR3 nucleotides read TGTGCCAGTAGTATAGAGACAGGGCGTCTTAACTATGGCTACACCTTC. The whole variable domain, remainder taken from reference TRBV19 and TRBJ1-2, is DGGITQSPKYLFRKEGQNVTLSCEQNLNHDAMYWYRQDPGQGLRLIYYSQIVNDFQKGDIAEGYSVSREKKESFPLTVTSAQKNPTAFYLCASSIETGRLNYGYTFGSGTRLTVV.

The chain couples TRBV5-4 to TRBJ2-5, with 8 bases that match TRBD2. Germline lookup yields CDR1 SGHNT and CDR2 YYREEE (reference sequence). This CDR3 contains 14 residues. The junction had 2 bases not matched to a gene; V was cut back by 2 bases and J by 2 bases. CDR3 nucleotide sequence: TGTGCCAGCAGCTTAACTAGCGGACAAGAGACCCAGTACTTC. Translated, it gives CASSLTSGQETQYF.

The chain joins TRBV7-2 to TRBJ2-1; D is perhaps TRBD2 (6 bases). Between the trimmed V and J ends, which lost 4 bases and 2 bases, there was a span of 21 bases. Germline V lookup: CDR1 SGHTA, CDR2 FQGNSA. The CDR3 runs to 18 residues. CDR3 nucleotide sequence: TGTGCCAGCAGCTCAGTGGCCTTCCGGGAGTACGCCTACAATGAGCAGTTCTTC. Translating gives CASSSVAFREYAYNEQFF.

This clone was found a few times. This sequence joins TRBV9 and TRBJ2-7; TRBD2 matches at 9 bases. J was trimmed by 1 base and V by 0 bases; bases with no gene match: 5. Germline V gives CDR1 SGDLS, CDR2 YYNGEE. This CDR3 contains 16 residues. DNA for the CDR3: TGTGCCAGCAGCGTAGGGGCAGCGGGAGGTTCCTACGAGCAGTACTTC. This translates into CASSVGAAGGSYEQYF.

The chain links TRBV5-6 to TRBJ2-7; no clear D gene. CDR1 and CDR2 from the germline V gene are SGHDT and YYEEEE. The V end was cut by 1 base, the J end by 1 base, with 12 bases between. The CDR3 covers 15 residues. CDR3 residues: CASSLRSLESYEQYF. The CDR3 region has the DNA TGTGCCAGCAGCTTGCGGTCGCTAGAATCCTACGAGCAGTACTTC.

V and J are TRBV28 and TRBJ1-6; tentative D call: TRBD1 (5 bases). CDR1 is MDHEN, CDR2 SYDVKM, per germline. The CDR3 consists of 15 residues. The germline V and J ends were trimmed by 3 bases and 8 bases, with 14 bases remaining between them. This CDR3 is CASSFRQGLYSPLHF. The DNA of the CDR3 is TGTGCCAGCAGTTTTAGGCAGGGACTATATTCACCCCTCCACTTT.

The chain combines TRBV5-4 with TRBJ1-1; D call uncertain. The germline V and J ends were trimmed by 4 bases and 3 bases, with 13 bases remaining between them. The CDR3 contains 14 residues. Germline CDR1 is SGHNT and CDR2 is YYREEE (reference sequence). CDR3 sequence reads: CASSLGGADTEAFF. The CDR3 DNA sequence: TGTGCCAGCAGCCTGGGAGGTGCGGACACTGAAGCTTTCTTT.

V is TRBV5-1 and J is TRBJ1-6; D not resolved. This CDR3 comprises 14 residues. Germline-derived CDR1 and CDR2 are SGHRS and YFSETQ. V lost 2 bases, J lost 5 bases, and 8 bases lay in between. The CDR3 nucleotides read TGCGCCAGCAGCTTATGGACTAATAATTCACCCCTCCACTTT. Protein: CASSLWTNNSPLHF.

The J gene is TRBJ2-6, the V gene TRBV5-8, with 12 bases matching TRBD1. Germline V gene data show CDR1 as SGHTS and CDR2 as YDEGEE. The ends lost 3 bases at V and 4 bases at J; junction bases unmatched: 8. The CDR3 extends over 18 amino acids. As DNA, the CDR3 is TGTGCCAGCAGCTACGATGGGACAGGGGGCTACGGGGCCAACGTCCTGACTTTC. This sequence encodes CASSYDGTGGYGANVLTF.